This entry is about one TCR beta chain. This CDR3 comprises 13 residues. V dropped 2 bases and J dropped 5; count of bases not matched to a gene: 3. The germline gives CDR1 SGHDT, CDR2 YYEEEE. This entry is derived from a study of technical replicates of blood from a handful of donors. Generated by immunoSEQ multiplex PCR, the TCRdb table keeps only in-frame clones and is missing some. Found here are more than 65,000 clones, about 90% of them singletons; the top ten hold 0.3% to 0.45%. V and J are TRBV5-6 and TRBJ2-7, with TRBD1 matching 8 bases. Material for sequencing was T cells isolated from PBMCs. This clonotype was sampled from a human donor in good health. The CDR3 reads CASSFGQGDEQYF. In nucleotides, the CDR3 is TGTGCCAGCAGCTTTGGACAGGGCGACGAGCAGTACTTC.